These T cell receptor beta chains were read from a single sample in a study of T cells in Graves' hyperthyroidism and ophthalmopathy. TCRdb redid the calling of the multiplex PCR reads with MiXCR, one entry per CDR3 protein. The sample lists about 500,000 distinct CDR3 sequences, roughly 18% occurring once. Input material: blood. The receptors were sampled from a woman aged 18-29 years with Graves' ophthalmopathy. CDR3s include the opening cysteine and the closing phenylalanine or tryptophan. A D gene is named only where the DNA matches it firmly. Size is stated for part of the rows, as once, few or many counts, or as a class when the clone is expanded.

size: few
D: TRBD1
V: TRBV29-1
J: TRBJ2-5
DNA: TGCAGCGTTCGGGTCTGGGACAGGGGAAAAGAGACCCAGTACTTC
CDR3: CSVRVWDRGKETQYF

size: .
D: TRBD2
V: TRBV3-1
J: TRBJ2-1
DNA: TGTGCCAGCAGCCACGCCCCTGGGACTAGCGGGAGGAGGTTCTACAATGAGCAGTTCTTC
CDR3: CASSHAPGTSGRRFYNEQFF

size: few
D: .
V: TRBV5-1
J: TRBJ2-1
DNA: TGCGCCAGCAGCTTGGAGAGCACTTCTTACAATGAGCAGTTCTTC
CDR3: CASSLESTSYNEQFF

size: few
D: .
V: TRBV2
J: TRBJ1-5
DNA: TGTGCCAGCACCCAGAGTGTGGGGTTCTGGGAGCCCCAGCATTTT
CDR3: CASTQSVGFWEPQHF

size: .
D: .
V: TRBV28
J: TRBJ1-2
DNA: TGTGCCAGCAACCAGCCCAGACGGGGAGGAATTAACTATGGCTACACCTTC
CDR3: CASNQPRRGGINYGYTF

size: many
D: TRBD1
V: TRBV30
J: TRBJ2-4
DNA: TGTGCCTGGAGTTTCCAAGGACAGGGAGGTTGGGCAAACATTCAGTACTTC
CDR3: CAWSFQGQGGWANIQYF

size: .
D: .
V: TRBV25-1
J: TRBJ2-1
DNA: TGTGCCAGCAGTGAATCAGGAATGTACAATGAGCAGTTCTTC
CDR3: CASSESGMYNEQFF

size: many
D: .
V: TRBV6-1
J: TRBJ1-2
DNA: TGTGCCAGCAGCGAGGGTAACCCCTTTGGTGGCTACACCTTC
CDR3: CASSEGNPFGGYTF

size: many
D: .
V: TRBV20-1
J: TRBJ2-1
DNA: TGCAGTGCTAGAGATGGGGGGGGCCTTAGTAATGAGCAGTTCTTC
CDR3: CSARDGGGLSNEQFF

size: .
D: .
V: TRBV5-4
J: TRBJ2-1
DNA: TGTGCCAGCAGCTTGGGGGTGGGGGACTACAATGAGCAGTTCTTC
CDR3: CASSLGVGDYNEQFF

size: many
D: .
V: TRBV2
J: TRBJ2-4
DNA: TGTGCCAGCGCCCAGGAAGCCCTAAGCATTCAGTACTTC
CDR3: CASAQEALSIQYF

size: many
D: TRBD2
V: TRBV20-1
J: TRBJ2-7
DNA: TGCAGTGCTAGATCCAGGACTAGCGGGGCCTACGAGCAGTACTTC
CDR3: CSARSRTSGAYEQYF

size: once
D: TRBD2
V: TRBV7-2
J: TRBJ2-1
DNA: TGTGCCAGCAGCGTCTGGGGGCTAGCGGGAGACGATGAGCAGTTCTTC
CDR3: CASSVWGLAGDDEQFF

size: many
D: .
V: TRBV28
J: TRBJ2-7
DNA: TGTGCCAGCACCACTACAGCTTCCCCCGAGCAGTACTTC
CDR3: CASTTTASPEQYF

size: many
D: .
V: TRBV20-1
J: TRBJ2-1
DNA: TGCAGTGCTCACCAGTGGGCGAGATCCTACAATGAGCAGTTCTTC
CDR3: CSAHQWARSYNEQFF

size: few
D: TRBD1
V: TRBV4-1
J: TRBJ2-7
DNA: TGCGCCAGCAGCGATCAGACAGGGCTGGGTGAGCAGTACTTC
CDR3: CASSDQTGLGEQYF

size: many
D: TRBD2
V: TRBV2
J: TRBJ2-3
DNA: TGTGCCAGCAGTGATAGCGGGGGGCTCACAGATACGCAGTATTTT
CDR3: CASSDSGGLTDTQYF

size: many
D: .
V: TRBV7-9
J: TRBJ1-1
DNA: TGTGCCAGCAGTCGGGGCATGAACACTGAAGCTTTCTTT
CDR3: CASSRGMNTEAFF

size: few
D: .
V: TRBV7-9
J: TRBJ2-7
DNA: TGTGCCAGCAGCTTTGGGGGGAACTACGAGCGGTACTTC
CDR3: CASSFGGNYERYF

size: many
D: .
V: TRBV20-1
J: TRBJ2-7
DNA: TGCAGTGGAATGAGGGACGGAGTATCCTACGAGCAGTACTTC
CDR3: CSGMRDGVSYEQYF

size: few
D: .
V: TRBV20-1
J: TRBJ1-2
DNA: TGCAGTGCTTACATTTCGGTATATGGCTACACCTTC
CDR3: CSAYISVYGYTF

size: few
D: TRBD1
V: TRBV5-1
J: TRBJ1-2
DNA: TGCGCCAGCAGCTTGGAGGCAGGGGGCTATGGCTACACCTTC
CDR3: CASSLEAGGYGYTF

size: many
D: .
V: TRBV27
J: TRBJ2-7
DNA: TGTGCCAGCAGTTTATCGGGGGGGCTTGGTTACGAGCAGTACTTC
CDR3: CASSLSGGLGYEQYF

size: many
D: .
V: TRBV3-1
J: TRBJ1-6
DNA: TGTGCCAGCAGCCTTCGGTGGGACTCACCCCTCCACTTT
CDR3: CASSLRWDSPLHF

size: once
D: .
V: TRBV7-9
J: TRBJ2-3
DNA: TGTGCCAGCAGCTTAGTGGGCTACGGGGCAGCAGATACGCAGTATTTT
CDR3: CASSLVGYGAADTQYF

size: .
D: .
V: TRBV19
J: TRBJ2-1
DNA: TGTGCCAGTAGTAGCGTCTATGCCAAGTGGGATGAGCAGTTCTTC
CDR3: CASSSVYAKWDEQFF